The rows below give T cell receptor beta chains drawn from one sample of a study of control samples from healthy donors and cancer patients. Produced via immunoSEQ multiplex PCR; TCRdb's table is partial and in-frame only. The sample yields 150,000 or so clones, just under 95% seen once. The sample consisted of PBMCs. These receptors all come from a man aged 55 to 69 with colorectal cancer. Both conserved end residues are part of each CDR3. The order of the fields is V gene, J gene, clone size, D gene, CDR3 protein, CDR3 DNA. The D gene is left open where the match is weak. The size of a clone is reported for some rows only, either as once, few or many, or as a class for expanded clones.

>TRBV13|TRBJ1-2|.|.
CASSPGMSYGYTF
TGTGCCAGCAGCCCGGGGATGTCCTATGGCTACACCTTC
>TRBV11-2|TRBJ1-2|.|.
CASSLDRSVYGYTF
TGTGCCAGCAGCTTAGATAGGAGCGTCTATGGCTACACCTTC
>TRBV19|TRBJ1-1|.|.
CASSISRTNTEAFF
TGTGCCAGTAGTATTAGCAGGACGAACACTGAAGCTTTCTTT
>TRBV7-9|TRBJ2-7|few|.
CASSPDSAYEQYF
TGTGCCAGCAGCCCGGACAGTGCCTACGAGCAGTACTTC
>TRBV6-6|TRBJ1-1|.|.
CASSYTDRNTEAFF
TGTGCCAGCAGTTACACGGACAGGAACACTGAAGCTTTCTTT
>TRBV3-1/TRBV3-2|TRBJ1-4|.|.
CASTSLDGENEKLFF
TGTGCCAGCACCTCGTTAGACGGAGAGAATGAAAAACTGTTTTTT
>TRBV11-2|TRBJ2-2|.|.
CASSLTGLAGELFF
TGTGCCAGCAGCTTAACAGGGCTGGCCGGGGAGCTGTTTTTT
>TRBV12-3/TRBV12-4|TRBJ1-2|.|.
CASSPTIGRGYTF
TGTGCCAGCAGTCCAACAATCGGTAGGGGCTACACCTTC
>TRBV10-3|TRBJ2-5|.|TRBD2
CAISDGIRGERRKETQYF
TGTGCCATCAGTGACGGTATCCGGGGGGAGAGGCGAAAGGAGACCCAGTACTTC
>TRBV7-2|TRBJ2-1|.|.
CASSLAGSSYNEQFF
TGTGCCAGCAGCTTAGCGGGGAGCTCCTACAATGAGCAGTTCTTC
>TRBV7-9|TRBJ1-6|once|TRBD1
CASSLRGGTDNSPLHF
TGTGCCAGCAGCTTGAGGGGGGGGACAGATAATTCACCCCTCCACTTT
>TRBV4-1|TRBJ2-6|.|.
CASSPSGANVLTF
TGCGCCAGCAGCCCTTCTGGGGCCAACGTCCTGACTTTC
>TRBV27|TRBJ2-3|.|.
CASSLAGTDTQYF
TGTGCCAGCAGTTTAGCGGGCACAGATACGCAGTATTTT
>TRBV13|TRBJ1-2|.|.
CASSRRATYGYTF
TGTGCCAGCAGCCGCAGGGCTACCTATGGCTACACCTTC
>TRBV5-4|TRBJ1-3|.|TRBD1
CASSTNRGDSGNTIYF
TGTGCCAGCAGCACCAACAGGGGCGACTCTGGAAACACCATATATTTT
>TRBV30|TRBJ2-5|.|.
CAWSLLGTQYF
TGTGCCTGGAGCCTACTCGGGACCCAGTACTTC
>TRBV5-1|TRBJ2-2|.|.
CASSRTLLGSTGELFF
TGCGCCAGCAGCCGAACTCTCCTCGGGAGCACCGGGGAGCTGTTTTTT
>TRBV6-1|TRBJ1-5|once|.
CASSARLKHTSNQPQHF
TGTGCCAGCAGTGCGCGGCTGAAACATACCAGCAATCAGCCCCAGCATTTT
>TRBV11-2|TRBJ1-6|.|TRBD1
CASSLRGTGLNSPLHF
TGTGCCAGCAGCTTAAGGGGGACAGGTCTTAATTCACCCCTCCACTTT
>TRBV10-3|TRBJ2-3|once|.
CAISDPGLPDTQYF
TGTGCCATCAGTGACCCGGGGCTCCCAGATACGCAGTATTTT
>TRBV6-6|TRBJ1-4|.|TRBD1
CASRDRGNEKLFF
TGTGCCAGCAGGGACAGGGGGAATGAAAAACTGTTTTTT
>TRBV6-1|TRBJ1-2|.|.
CASSEYSAGGYTF
TGTGCCAGCAGTGAATACTCGGCGGGGGGCTACACCTTC